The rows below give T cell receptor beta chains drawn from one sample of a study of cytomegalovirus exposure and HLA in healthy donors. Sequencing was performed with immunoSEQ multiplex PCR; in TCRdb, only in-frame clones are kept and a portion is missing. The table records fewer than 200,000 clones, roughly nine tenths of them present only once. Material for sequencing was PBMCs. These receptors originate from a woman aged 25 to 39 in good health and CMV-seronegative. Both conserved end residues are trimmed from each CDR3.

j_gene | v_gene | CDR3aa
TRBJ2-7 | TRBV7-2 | ASSPQGDRAYEQY
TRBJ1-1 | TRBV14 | ASSPRTPATEAF
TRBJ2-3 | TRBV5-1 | ASSLGVSGAPDTQY
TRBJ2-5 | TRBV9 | ASSVGPVQGTQY
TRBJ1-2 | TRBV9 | ASNRDRANYGYT
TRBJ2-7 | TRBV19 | ASKGDRWAYEQY
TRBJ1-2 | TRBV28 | ASSLGGVDRIYGYT
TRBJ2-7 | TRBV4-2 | ASSQDRTNYEQY
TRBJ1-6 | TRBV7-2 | ASSLDRDRGSPLH
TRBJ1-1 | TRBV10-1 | ASSVGINGAF
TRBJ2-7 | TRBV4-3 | ASSPKRDSYEQY
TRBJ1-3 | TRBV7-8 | ASSPRVSGNTIY
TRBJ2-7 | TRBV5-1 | ASSKLAGGGLSSYEQY
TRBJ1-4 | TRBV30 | AWSMGQLNEKLF
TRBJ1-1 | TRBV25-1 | ASSLGVNTEAF
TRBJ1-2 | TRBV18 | ASSPSSDNYGYT
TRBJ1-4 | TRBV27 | ASSSGNTNEKLF
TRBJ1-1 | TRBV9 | ASSGGTEAF
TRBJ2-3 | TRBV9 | ASSVSGGAVDTQY
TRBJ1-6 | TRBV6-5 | ASSYLLNSPLH
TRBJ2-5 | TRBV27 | ASRQTGGITPLY
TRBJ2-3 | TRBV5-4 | ASSLGRTRRGSTDTQY
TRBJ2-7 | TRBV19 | ASSSEGEQY
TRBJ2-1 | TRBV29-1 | SVESSGPRF
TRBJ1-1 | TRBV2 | ASSATGATEAF
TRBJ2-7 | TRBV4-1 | ASSQGDRVGAYEQY
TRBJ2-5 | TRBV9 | ASSVDRSQETQY
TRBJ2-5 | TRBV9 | ASSVDVSETQY
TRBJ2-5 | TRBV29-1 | SVEDRVIETQY
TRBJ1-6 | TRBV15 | ATSTNDSPLH
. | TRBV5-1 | ASNPLTGANNEQF
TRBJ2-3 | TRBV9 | ASSVEGTAHPQY
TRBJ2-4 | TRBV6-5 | ASSYGTSGNIQY
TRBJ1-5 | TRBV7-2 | ASSLALGLNQPQH
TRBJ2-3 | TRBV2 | ASQTPRGTDTQY
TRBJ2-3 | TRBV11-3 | ASSLEGEVRGSDTQY
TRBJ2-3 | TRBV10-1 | ASTDTPSSGDTQY
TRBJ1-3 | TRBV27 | ASSPLGGVDGNTIY
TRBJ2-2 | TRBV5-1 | ASRFLVDTGELF
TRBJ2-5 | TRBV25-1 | ASSPEQAVRGETQY
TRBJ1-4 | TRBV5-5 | ASSLAVGNEKLF
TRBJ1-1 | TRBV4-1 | ASSQDPNREAF
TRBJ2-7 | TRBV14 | ASSQAGAYEQY
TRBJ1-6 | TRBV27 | ASSSVRFGRGSPLH
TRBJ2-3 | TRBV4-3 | ASSQVSGRDTDTQY
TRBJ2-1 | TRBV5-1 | ASRSGSTGNNEQF
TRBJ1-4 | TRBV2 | ASSEEGSAYNEKLF
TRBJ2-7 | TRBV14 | ASSLPDHYEQY